The TCR beta chain under discussion was sequenced for a study of blood T cell repertoires in COVID-19. Study-level background: COVID-19 samples, acute and convalescent, were from the United States, Italy and Spain. The analysed material was cDNA or gDNA that came from T cells, B-cell-depleted T cells, or PBMCs.

In the original analysis: Researchers report that nucleated cell counts were estimated from reference gene primer amplification. Measured with immunoSEQ multiplex PCR; TCRdb has only the in-frame clones, and not every one. V and J calls plus clone size are reproduced from that table; the DNA served to infer D and trimming. The sample holds approximately 75,000 clones, roughly 90% seen once. The germline V gene has CDR1 SGHDT and CDR2 YYEEEE. Trimming took off 1 base at V and 6 bases at J, with 11 bases between the two ends. The CDR3 covers 14 residues. The gene calls are TRBV5-6 and TRBJ1-5; maybe TRBD1 (5 bases). The specimen sequenced was peripheral blood. This TCR was sampled from a man aged 45-65 years with acute or convalescent COVID-19. CDR3 sequence: CASSLRGLGQPQHF. The DNA of the CDR3 is TGTGCCAGCAGCTTGAGGGGTCTCGGTCAGCCCCAGCATTTT.